The clone carrying this T cell receptor (beta chain) was detected only once. This sample stems from a study of OX40 agonist ivuxolimab in advanced cancers. On the study more broadly: Hepatocellular carcinoma, melanoma, renal cell or head and neck cancer affected the dose-escalation patients. Eligibility admitted prior anti-PD-1, anti-PD-L1 or anti-CTLA-4 therapy; 35% to 40% had some.

Germline CDR1 and CDR2: LGHNA and YSLEER. V was shortened by 0 bases and J by 11 bases, with 14 bases between the two germline ends. CDR3 length: 15 amino acids. Assay: immunoSEQ multiplex PCR; the TCRdb copy retains only in-frame clones and omits some. This table holds 15,000 to 25,000 clones, roughly nine tenths found once. This sequence originates from an adult with an advanced solid tumor such as melanoma, head and neck, liver or kidney cancer. The sample consisted of CD4+ or CD8+ T cells sorted from blood, taken in a trial of the OX40 agonist ivuxolimab. The chain has TRBV4-3 and TRBJ1-6, with D possibly TRBD1 on 6 matching bases. Here the CDR3 reads CASSQEPLTGTPLHF. The CDR3 DNA sequence: TGCGCCAGCAGCCAAGAGCCACTCACAGGGACACCCCTCCACTTT.